The clone carrying this TCR beta chain was found a few times. This record comes from a study of early T cells in non-severe SARS-CoV-2 infection. On the study more broadly: From unsorted whole blood, bulk RNA was sequenced, and the chains remained unpaired.

In TCRdb, the 5' RACE reads were re-called with MiXCR into one record per CDR3 protein. The sample shows 45,000 to 55,000 distinct CDR3 sequences, roughly 6.8% of them seen only once. This sequence originates from an adult who was a healthcare worker with PCR-confirmed SARS-CoV-2 infection or an uninfected control (not recorded which). Source material: whole blood.

This CDR3 reads CASRLAGAVYNEQFF. DNA of the CDR3: TGTGCCAGCAGGCTAGCGGGGGCCGTCTACAATGAGCAGTTCTTC. The V call is TRBV12-3 or TRBV12-4, the J call TRBJ2-1, with 10 bases lining up with TRBD2. The CDR3 is 15 amino acids. The trim removed 6 bases at V and 3 bases at J, leaving 5 bases unmatched.